These 4 T cell receptor beta chains originate from one sample sequenced in a study of identical twins. One entry per CDR3 protein, called by TCRdb with MiXCR from the 5' RACE reads. The sample shows 1.5 million to 2 million distinct CDR3 sequences, about 31% of them seen only once. The sample taken for sequencing was cord blood. These receptors were taken from a newborn girl in good health.

There are many counts of this clonotype. This chain connects TRBV4-2 to TRBJ2-7, with D possibly being TRBD2 (5 bases). The CDR3 loop spans 16 amino acids. V was shortened by 0 bases and J by 0 bases, with 12 bases between the two germline ends. Germline V CDR1 and CDR2: LGHNA, YNFKEQ. CDR3 nucleotide sequence: TGTGCCAGCAGCCAAGATTGGGGAGCTGCCTCCTACGAGCAGTACTTC. Translated, it gives CASSQDWGAASYEQYF.

This clonotype was seen a few times. J is TRBJ2-1 and V is TRBV5-1; 7 nucleotides align to TRBD2. From germline, CDR1 is SGHRS and CDR2 YFSETQ. The CDR3 is 15 residues long. Trimming at V came to 0 bases and at J to 6 bases, leaving 6 bases not matched to a gene. CDR3 sequence (DNA): TGCGCCAGCAGCTTGGGGGCGGGGGAGATCAATGAGCAGTTCTTC. Translating it yields CASSLGAGEINEQFF.

Points on this clonotype: A much bigger clone sits one base away, suggesting this may be a read error. The chain has TRBV25-1 and TRBJ2-5; tentatively, D is TRBD2 (6 bases). Germline V CDR1 and CDR2: MGHDK, SYGVNS. The CDR3 has 13 amino acids. V lost 1 base, J lost 11 bases, and 14 bases lay in between. This CDR3 is CASSELGGNEQYF. The DNA for the CDR3 is TGTGCCAGCAGTGAATTAGGCGGGAATGAGCAGTACTTC.

The rearrangement joins TRBV7-2 to TRBJ2-7; TRBD1 might be the D (5 bases). Germline V CDR1 and CDR2: SGHTA, FQGNSA. The ends were cut back, 5 bases at V and 12 bases at J, with 20 bases in the middle. The CDR3 is 13 residues long. The CDR3 is CASSPQWGGSRYF. The DNA of the CDR3 is TGTGCCAGCAGCCCCCAGTGGGGCGGCTCCAGGTACTTC.